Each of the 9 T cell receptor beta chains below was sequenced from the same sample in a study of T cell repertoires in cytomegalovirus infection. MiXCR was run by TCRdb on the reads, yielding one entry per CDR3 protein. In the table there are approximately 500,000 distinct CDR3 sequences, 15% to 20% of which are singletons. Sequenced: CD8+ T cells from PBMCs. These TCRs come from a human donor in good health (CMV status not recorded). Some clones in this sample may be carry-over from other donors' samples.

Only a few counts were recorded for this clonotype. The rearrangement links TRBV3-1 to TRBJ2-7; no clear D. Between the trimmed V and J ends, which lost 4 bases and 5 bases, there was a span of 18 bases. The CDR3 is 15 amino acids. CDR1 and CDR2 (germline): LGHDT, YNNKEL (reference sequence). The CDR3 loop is CASSLRDNPRDEQYF. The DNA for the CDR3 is TGTGCCAGCAGCCTTAGGGATAACCCTCGGGACGAGCAGTACTTC.

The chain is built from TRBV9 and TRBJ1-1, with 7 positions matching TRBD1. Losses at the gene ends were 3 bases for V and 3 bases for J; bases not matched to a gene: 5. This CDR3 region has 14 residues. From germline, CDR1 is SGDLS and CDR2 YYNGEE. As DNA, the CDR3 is TGTGCCAGCAGCGCACAGGGGTCTGACACTGAAGCTTTCTTT. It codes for CASSAQGSDTEAFF.

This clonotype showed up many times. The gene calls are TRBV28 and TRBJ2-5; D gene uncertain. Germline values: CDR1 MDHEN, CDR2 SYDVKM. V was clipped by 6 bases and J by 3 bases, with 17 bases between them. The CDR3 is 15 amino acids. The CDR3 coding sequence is TGTGCCAGCAGGGACCAAGAAGCAGCCAAAGAGACCCAGTACTTC. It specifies CASRDQEAAKETQYF. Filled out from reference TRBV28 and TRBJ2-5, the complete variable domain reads DVKVTQSSRYLVKRTGEKVFLECVQDMDHENMFWYRQDPGLGLRLIYFSYDVKMKEKGDIPEGYSVSREKKERFSLILESASTNQTSMYLCASRDQEAAKETQYFGPGTRLLVL.

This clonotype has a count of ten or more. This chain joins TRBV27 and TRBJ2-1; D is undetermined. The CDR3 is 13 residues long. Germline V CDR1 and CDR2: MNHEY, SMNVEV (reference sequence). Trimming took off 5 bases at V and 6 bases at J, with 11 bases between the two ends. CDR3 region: CASSKRRSNEQFF. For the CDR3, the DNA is TGTGCCAGCAGTAAAAGGCGGTCCAATGAGCAGTTCTTC.

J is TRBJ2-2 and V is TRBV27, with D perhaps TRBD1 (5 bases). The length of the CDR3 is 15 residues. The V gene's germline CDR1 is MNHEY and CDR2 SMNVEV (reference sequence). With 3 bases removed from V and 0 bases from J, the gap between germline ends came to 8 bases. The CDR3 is CASSLTATNTGELFF. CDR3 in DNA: TGTGCCAGCAGTTTGACAGCTACGAACACCGGGGAGCTGTTTTTT.

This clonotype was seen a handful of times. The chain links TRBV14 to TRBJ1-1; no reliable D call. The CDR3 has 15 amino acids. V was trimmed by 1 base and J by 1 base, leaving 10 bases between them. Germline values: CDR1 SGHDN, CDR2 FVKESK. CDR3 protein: CASSQVTVPNTEAFF. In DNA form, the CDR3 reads TGTGCCAGCAGCCAAGTGACGGTTCCGAACACTGAAGCTTTCTTT.

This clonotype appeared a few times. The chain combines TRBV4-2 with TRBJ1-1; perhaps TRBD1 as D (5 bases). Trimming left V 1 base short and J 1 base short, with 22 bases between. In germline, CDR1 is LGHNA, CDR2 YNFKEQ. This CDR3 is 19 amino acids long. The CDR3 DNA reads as TGTGCCAGCAGCCAAGCAGGAGATTTTTTGGTAGGGGCGAACACTGAAGCTTTCTTT. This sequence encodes CASSQAGDFLVGANTEAFF.

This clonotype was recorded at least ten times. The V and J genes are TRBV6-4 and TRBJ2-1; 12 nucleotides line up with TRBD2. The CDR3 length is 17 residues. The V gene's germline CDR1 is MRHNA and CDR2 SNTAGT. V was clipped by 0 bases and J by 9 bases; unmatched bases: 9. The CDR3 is CASSDSRGLAGLGEQFF. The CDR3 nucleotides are TGTGCCAGCAGTGACTCCCGTGGACTAGCGGGATTAGGTGAGCAGTTCTTC.

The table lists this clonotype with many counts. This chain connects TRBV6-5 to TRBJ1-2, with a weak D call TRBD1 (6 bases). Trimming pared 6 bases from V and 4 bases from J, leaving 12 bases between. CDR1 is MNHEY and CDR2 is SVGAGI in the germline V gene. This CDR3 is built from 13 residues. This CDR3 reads CASRPPDSYGYTF. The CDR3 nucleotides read TGTGCCAGCAGACCACCGGACAGCTATGGCTACACCTTC.